Sequencing of this TCR beta chain was carried out in a study of blood T cell repertoires in COVID-19. Looking at the study overall: Samples of COVID-19 (acute and convalescent) were obtained from the United States, Italy and Spain. T cells, B-cell-depleted T cells, or PBMCs supplied cDNA or gDNA.

Authors' data handling: Reference gene primer amplification yielded estimated nucleated cell counts. Sequencing used immunoSEQ multiplex PCR; TCRdb keeps in-frame clones, though not all of them. The DNA was the basis for D and trimming; V, J and clone size are from that table. The repertoire holds about 76,000 clones, with roughly 90% as singletons. Germline V CDR1 and CDR2: SGHTA, FQGTGA. Trimming pared 3 bases from V and 1 base from J, leaving 7 bases between. The CDR3 length is 14 residues. This clonotype was sampled from a human donor in a cohort sampled during active COVID-19. This chain joins TRBV7-3 and TRBJ2-1, with D possibly TRBD1 on 5 matching bases. Sequences were obtained from peripheral blood. DNA of the CDR3: TGTGCCAGCAGCTTCAGGGCTTCCTACAATGAGCAGTTCTTC. Its protein is CASSFRASYNEQFF.